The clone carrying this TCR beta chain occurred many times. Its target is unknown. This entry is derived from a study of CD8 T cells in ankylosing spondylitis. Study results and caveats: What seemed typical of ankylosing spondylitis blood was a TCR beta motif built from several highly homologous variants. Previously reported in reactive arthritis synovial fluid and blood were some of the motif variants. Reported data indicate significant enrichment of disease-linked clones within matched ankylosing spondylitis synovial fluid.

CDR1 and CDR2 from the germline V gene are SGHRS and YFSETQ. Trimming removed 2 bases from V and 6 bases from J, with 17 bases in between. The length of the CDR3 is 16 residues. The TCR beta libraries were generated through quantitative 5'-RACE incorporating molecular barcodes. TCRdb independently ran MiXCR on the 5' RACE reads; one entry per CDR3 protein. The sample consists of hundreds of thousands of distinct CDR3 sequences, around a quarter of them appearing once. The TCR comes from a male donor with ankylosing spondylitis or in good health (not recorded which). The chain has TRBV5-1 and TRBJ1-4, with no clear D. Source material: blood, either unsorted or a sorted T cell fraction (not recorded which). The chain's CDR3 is CASSFRGGQTDEKLFF. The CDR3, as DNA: TGCGCCAGCAGCTTTCGGGGTGGGCAGACCGATGAAAAACTGTTTTTT. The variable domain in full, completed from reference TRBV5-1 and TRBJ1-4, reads KAGVTQTPRYLIKTRGQQVTLSCSPISGHRSVSWYQQTPGQGLQFLFEYFSETQRNKGNFPGRFSGRQFSNSRSEMNVSTLELGDSALYLCASSFRGGQTDEKLFFGSGTQLSVL.